The 25 T cell receptor beta chains listed next were all sequenced from one sample in a study of T cell responses to AZD1222 COVID-19 vaccine. The repertoire was sequenced with immunoSEQ multiplex PCR; TCRdb's copy has only in-frame clones and lacks some. The table lists fewer than 200,000 clones, roughly 87% of them singletons. The sequenced sample was peripheral blood, obtained 28 days after the second AZD1222 dose. Receptor source: an adult who received the AZD1222 COVID-19 vaccine.

The rearrangement joins TRBV6-2 or TRBV6-3 to TRBJ1-3, with D uncertain. The V end lost 4 bases, the J end lost 0 bases, and 10 bases lay between the germline ends. This CDR3 is 15 amino acids long. The germline gives CDR1 MNHEY, CDR2 SVGEGT. CDR3 bases: TGTGCCAGCAGTTCCGCCCGAAGCTCTGGAAACACCATATATTTT. It codes for CASSSARSSGNTIYF.

The gene calls are TRBV19 and TRBJ1-4, with TRBD1 as a possible D gene (6 bases). Trimming removed 5 bases at V and 6 bases at J, with 19 bases between. The CDR3 runs to 16 residues. The germline CDR1 and CDR2 sequences are LNHDA and SQIVND (reference sequence). CDR3 nucleotides: TGTGCCAGTAGTGCCCGTACAGGGTCCGACGATGAAAAACTGTTTTTT. This gives the protein CASSARTGSDDEKLFF.

The rearrangement links TRBV18 to TRBJ2-7; D remains unclear. CDR3 length: 15 amino acids. The germline gives CDR1 KGHSH, CDR2 LQKENI. V was shortened by 5 bases and J by 0 bases, with 14 bases between the two germline ends. The CDR3 coding sequence is TGTGCCAGCTCATCATTCCTATCGGGCTCCTACGAGCAGTACTTC. This codes for CASSSFLSGSYEQYF. The whole variable domain, filled in from reference TRBV18 and TRBJ2-7, reads NAGVMQNPRHLVRRRGQEARLRCSPMKGHSHVYWYRQLPEEGLKFMVYLQKENIIDESGMPKERFSAEFPKEGPSILRIQQVVRGDSAAYFCASSSFLSGSYEQYFGPGTRLTVT.

V usage is TRBV18 and J usage is TRBJ2-1; the match to TRBD2 covers 7 bases. Germline CDR1 and CDR2: KGHSH and LQKENI. The CDR3 totals 14 residues. J gave up 8 bases and V 3 bases, and 7 bases lay outside the gene matches. The CDR3 region has the DNA TGTGCCAGCTCACCTCTGGGGGGGATCCATGAGCAGTTCTTC. Protein product: CASSPLGGIHEQFF.

The chain carries TRBV6-2 or TRBV6-3 and TRBJ1-5; 7 nucleotides match TRBD1. Germline CDR1 MNHEY, CDR2 SVGEGT. Losses at the gene ends were 5 bases for V and 5 bases for J; bases not matched to a gene: 3. The CDR3 runs 13 residues. The CDR3 region is CASSGDSHQPQHF. The CDR3 DNA follows: TGTGCCAGCAGTGGGGACAGCCATCAGCCCCAGCATTTT.

The chain couples TRBV15 to TRBJ1-4; 10 bases agree with TRBD1. V trimming: 1 base; J trimming: 5 bases; junction bases outside the gene matches: 1. CDR1 and CDR2 from the germline V gene are LNHNV and YYDKDF (reference sequence). CDR3 size: 15 residues. The CDR3 DNA is TGTGCCACCAGCAGAGCGGACAGGGGGAATGAAAAACTGTTTTTT. It yields the protein CATSRADRGNEKLFF.

The rearrangement joins TRBV9 to TRBJ1-5; 7 nucleotides match TRBD1. CDR3 size: 13 residues. With V trimmed by 10 bases and J by 5 bases, 9 bases remained unmatched. Germline assignment: CDR1 SGDLS and CDR2 YYNGEE. The CDR3 bases are TGTGCCTCAGACAGGGAGGGGGATCAGCCCCAGCATTTT. It codes for CASDREGDQPQHF.

The chain has TRBV12-3 or TRBV12-4 and TRBJ1-3, with D unclear. This CDR3 spans 12 amino acids. V was clipped by 6 bases and J by 7 bases, with 10 bases between them. CDR3 sequence reads: CASSRRPNTIYF. The CDR3 bases are TGTGCCAGCAGCCGTCGTCCCAACACCATATATTTT.

This CDR3 reads CASSTTQRDYGYTF. The DNA of the CDR3 is TGTGCCAGCAGTACTACTCAGAGGGACTATGGCTACACCTTC. V usage is TRBV6-5 and J usage is TRBJ1-2; the D is unclear. Germline V lookup: CDR1 MNHEY, CDR2 SVGAGI. V lost 5 bases and J 3 bases, leaving 13 bases between the germline ends. CDR3 size: 14 residues.

About this clone: Distinct nucleotide sequences in the sample also encode this CDR3. The chain links TRBV6-5 to TRBJ1-1; D is undetermined. Trimming pared 2 bases from V and 2 bases from J, leaving 3 bases between. Germline CDR1 is MNHEY and CDR2 is SVGAGI. The CDR3 is 12 amino acids. The CDR3 nucleotides are TGTGCCAGCAGTTACGCCAACACTGAAGCTTTCTTT. This translates into CASSYANTEAFF.

CDR3 in amino acids: CASSLTQTDTQYF. In DNA form, the CDR3 reads TGTGCCAGCTCACTAACCCAAACGGATACGCAGTATTTT. This rearrangement joins TRBV18 to TRBJ2-3, with D unresolved. This CDR3 spans 13 amino acids. Trimming cost V 4 bases and J 6 bases, with 11 bases left between them. Germline CDR1 and CDR2: KGHSH and LQKENI.

The J gene is TRBJ1-4, the V gene TRBV27; no clear D gene. Trimming shortened V by 4 bases and J by 8 bases, and 14 bases separated the two germline ends. Germline loops: CDR1 MNHEY, CDR2 SMNVEV (reference sequence). This CDR3 has 14 residues. CDR3: CASSSQVLREKLFF. The CDR3 nucleotides read TGTGCCAGCAGTTCCCAAGTTTTACGGGAAAAACTGTTTTTT.

The chain uses TRBV3-1 (or the pseudogene TRBV3-2) and TRBJ2-3; tentative D call: TRBD1 (5 bases). V lost 2 bases and J lost 1, with 10 bases in between. The CDR3 covers 15 residues. Germline loops: CDR1 LGHDT, CDR2 YNNKEL (reference sequence). The CDR3 is CASSQRGLGTDTQYF. The CDR3 DNA reads TGTGCCAGCAGCCAAAGGGGATTGGGCACAGATACGCAGTATTTT.

The rearrangement links TRBV9 to TRBJ1-2; 8 bases align to TRBD1. V was pared by 0 bases and J by 0 bases, with 10 bases of the junction left unmatched. Germline V gene sequence: CDR1 SGDLS, CDR2 YYNGEE. The length of the CDR3 is 18 residues. As DNA, the CDR3 is TGTGCCAGCAGCGTAGGAGCCGGACAGGGAAGAACTAACTATGGCTACACCTTC. It is translated as CASSVGAGQGRTNYGYTF. Supplemented by reference TRBV9 and TRBJ1-2, the full variable domain reads DSGVTQTPKHLITATGQRVTLRCSPRSGDLSVYWYQQSLDQGLQFLIQYYNGEERAKGNILERFSAQQFPDLHSELNLSSLELGDSALYFCASSVGAGQGRTNYGYTFGSGTRLTVV.

The CDR3 sequence: CASSVWLGSGDKNIQYF. The CDR3 nucleotides are TGTGCCAGCAGCGTTTGGTTGGGCTCCGGAGACAAAAACATTCAGTACTTC. This chain joins TRBV7-9 and TRBJ2-4; D is undetermined. Germline V lookup: CDR1 SEHNR, CDR2 FQNEAQ (reference sequence). Trimming stripped 5 bases from V and 3 bases from J, with 20 bases between. CDR3 length: 17 amino acids. The full variable domain, rest sourced from reference TRBV7-9 and TRBJ2-4, is DTGVSQNPRHKITKRGQNVTFRCDPISEHNRLYWYRQTLGQGPEFLTYFQNEAQLEKSRLLSDRFSAERPKGSFSTLEIQRTEQGDSAMYLCASSVWLGSGDKNIQYFGAGTRLSVL.

V is TRBV2 and J is TRBJ1-4; D perhaps matches TRBD1 (5 bases). V lost 5 bases, J lost 0 bases, and 10 bases lay in between. The CDR3 has 15 residues. Per the germline V gene, CDR1 is SNHLY and CDR2 is FYNNEI. CDR3 amino acids: CASSLGDATNEKLFF. The CDR3 DNA is TGTGCCAGCAGTTTAGGGGATGCAACTAATGAAAAACTGTTTTTT.

J is TRBJ2-2 and V is TRBV11-1; 8 bases map to TRBD1. Germline V gene data show CDR1 as SGHAT and CDR2 as FQDESV (reference sequence). V gave up 5 bases and J gave up 5 bases; unmatched junction bases: 7. The CDR3 contains 15 residues. CDR3 sequence: CASSPDRVYTGELFF. The CDR3 coding sequence is TGTGCCAGCAGCCCGGACAGGGTGTATACCGGGGAGCTGTTTTTT.

The chain combines TRBV5-5 with TRBJ2-7; tentative D call: TRBD2 (5 bases). From germline, CDR1 is SGHKS and CDR2 YYEKEE (reference sequence). This CDR3 comprises 15 residues. Trimming removed 0 bases from V and 3 bases from J, with 13 bases in between. The CDR3 DNA follows: TGTGCCAGCAGCTTGGGAGGGCAGAACCTCTACGAGCAGTACTTC. It is translated as CASSLGGQNLYEQYF.

The CDR3 sequence: CASSFSRQRMNTEAFF. In DNA form, the CDR3 reads TGCGCCAGCAGCTTTTCCAGACAGCGTATGAACACTGAAGCTTTCTTT. This chain connects TRBV5-1 to TRBJ1-1; perhaps TRBD1 as D (5 bases). V lost 2 bases and J 0 bases, leaving 14 bases between the germline ends. The CDR3 runs 16 residues. Looked up from germline, CDR1 is SGHRS and CDR2 is YFSETQ.

V usage is TRBV6-5 and J usage is TRBJ1-2; 8 bases map to TRBD1. The germline V gene encodes CDR1 MNHEY and CDR2 SVGAGI. Trimming at V came to 5 bases and at J to 6 bases, leaving 11 bases not matched to a gene. The CDR3 totals 15 residues. The CDR3 DNA is TGTGCCAGCAGTCGAGACCGGGACAGGTACCATGGCTACACCTTC. This codes for CASSRDRDRYHGYTF.

The chain uses TRBV19 and TRBJ1-6; D is uncertain. V was shortened by 6 bases and J by 9 bases, with 15 bases between the two germline ends. This CDR3 contains 14 residues. Per the germline V gene, CDR1 is LNHDA and CDR2 is SQIVND (reference sequence). Here the CDR3 DNA reads TGTGCCAGTAGCGCAGGAATATGGAGTTCACCCCTCCACTTT. This sequence encodes CASSAGIWSSPLHF.

The gene calls are TRBV7-8 and TRBJ1-2; D gene ambiguous. The CDR3 is 15 residues long. Germline V gene sequence: CDR1 SGHVS, CDR2 FQNEAQ. V was clipped by 1 base and J by 4 bases, with 13 bases between them. CDR3 nucleotide sequence: TGTGCCAGCAGCTTAGTTACCGATCTTATCTATGGCTACACCTTC. It codes for CASSLVTDLIYGYTF.

V gene TRBV29-1 combines with J gene TRBJ2-3, with D perhaps matching TRBD2 (7 bases). Looked up from germline, CDR1 is SQVTM and CDR2 is ANQGSEA. The CDR3 spans 15 residues. The V and J ends lost 3 bases and 1 base respectively, with 14 bases between them. CDR3 protein: CSVDSGGRGTDTQYF. The CDR3 nucleotides read TGCAGCGTTGACTCCGGGGGGCGGGGCACAGATACGCAGTATTTT.

This rearrangement joins TRBV7-9 to TRBJ2-5; tentatively, D is TRBD1 (6 bases). The germline V and J ends were trimmed by 1 base and 0 bases, with 9 bases remaining between them. Germline assignment: CDR1 SEHNR and CDR2 FQNEAQ (reference sequence). The CDR3 consists of 15 residues. The chain's CDR3 is CASSLGTGYQETQYF. The CDR3 DNA follows: TGTGCCAGCAGCTTAGGAACAGGGTACCAAGAGACCCAGTACTTC.

The rearrangement joins TRBV6-5 to TRBJ1-2; D possibly corresponds to TRBD1 (6 bases). Trimming left V 7 bases short and J 4 bases short, with 10 bases between. This CDR3 has 12 residues. The germline V gene encodes CDR1 MNHEY and CDR2 SVGAGI. CDR3 protein: CASIRGGYGYTF. CDR3 nucleotide sequence: TGTGCCAGCATCAGGGGAGGCTATGGCTACACCTTC.